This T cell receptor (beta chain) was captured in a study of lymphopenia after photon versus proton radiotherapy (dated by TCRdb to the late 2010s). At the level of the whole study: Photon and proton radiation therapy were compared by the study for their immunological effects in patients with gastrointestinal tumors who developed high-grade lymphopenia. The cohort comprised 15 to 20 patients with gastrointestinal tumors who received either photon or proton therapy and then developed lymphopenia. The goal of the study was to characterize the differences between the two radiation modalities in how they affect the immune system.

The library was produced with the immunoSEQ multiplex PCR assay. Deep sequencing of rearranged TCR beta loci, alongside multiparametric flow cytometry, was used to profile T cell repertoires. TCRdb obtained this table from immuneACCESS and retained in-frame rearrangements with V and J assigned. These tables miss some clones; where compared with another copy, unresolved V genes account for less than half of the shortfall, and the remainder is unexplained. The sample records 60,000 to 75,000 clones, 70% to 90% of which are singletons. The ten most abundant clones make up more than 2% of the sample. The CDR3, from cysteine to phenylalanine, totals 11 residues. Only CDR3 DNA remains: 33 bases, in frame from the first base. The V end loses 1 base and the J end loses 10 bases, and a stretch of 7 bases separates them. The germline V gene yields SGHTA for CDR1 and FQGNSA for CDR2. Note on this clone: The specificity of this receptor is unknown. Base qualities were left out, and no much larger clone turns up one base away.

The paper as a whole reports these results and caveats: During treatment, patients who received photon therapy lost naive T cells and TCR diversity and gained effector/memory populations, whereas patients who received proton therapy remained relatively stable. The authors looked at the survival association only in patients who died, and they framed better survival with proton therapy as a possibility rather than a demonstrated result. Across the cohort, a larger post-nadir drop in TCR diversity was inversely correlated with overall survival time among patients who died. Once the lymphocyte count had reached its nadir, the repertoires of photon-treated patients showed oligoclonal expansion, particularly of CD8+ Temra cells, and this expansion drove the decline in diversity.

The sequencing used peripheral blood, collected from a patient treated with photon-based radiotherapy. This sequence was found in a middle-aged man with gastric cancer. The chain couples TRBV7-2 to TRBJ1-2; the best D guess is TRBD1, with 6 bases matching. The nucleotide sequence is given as TGTGCCAGCAGCTTAGGGACAGCCTACACCTTC. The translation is CASSLGTAYTF.